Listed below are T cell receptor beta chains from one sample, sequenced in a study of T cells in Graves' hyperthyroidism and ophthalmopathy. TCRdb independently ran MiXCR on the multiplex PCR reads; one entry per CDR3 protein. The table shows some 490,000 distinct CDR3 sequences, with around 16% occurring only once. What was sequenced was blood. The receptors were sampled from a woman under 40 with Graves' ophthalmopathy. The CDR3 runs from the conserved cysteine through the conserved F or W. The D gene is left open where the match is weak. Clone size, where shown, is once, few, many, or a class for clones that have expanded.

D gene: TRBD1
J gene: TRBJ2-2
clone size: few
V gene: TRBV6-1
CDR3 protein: CASSDRQGRTGELFF
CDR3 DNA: TGTGCCAGCAGTGACCGACAGGGGAGGACCGGGGAGCTGTTTTTT

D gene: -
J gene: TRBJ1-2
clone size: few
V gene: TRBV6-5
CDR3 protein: CASSYGQGAHYGYTF
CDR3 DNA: TGTGCCAGCAGTTACGGGCAGGGCGCGCACTATGGCTACACCTTC

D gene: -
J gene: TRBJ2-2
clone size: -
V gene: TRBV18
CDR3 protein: CASSPFQGAANTGELFF
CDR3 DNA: TGTGCCAGCTCACCATTTCAAGGGGCGGCGAACACCGGGGAGCTGTTTTTT

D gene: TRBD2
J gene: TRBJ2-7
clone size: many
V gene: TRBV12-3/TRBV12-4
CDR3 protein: CASSLGGYRYEQYF
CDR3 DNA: TGTGCCAGCAGTCTGGGAGGGTATAGATACGAGCAGTACTTC

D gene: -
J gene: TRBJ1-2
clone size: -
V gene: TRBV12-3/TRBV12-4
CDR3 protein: CASSLSTRFPGYTF
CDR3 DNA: TGTGCCAGCAGTTTAAGTACCAGATTCCCGGGCTACACCTTC

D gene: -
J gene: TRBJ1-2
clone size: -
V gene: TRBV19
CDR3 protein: CASMGTADNRNYGYTF
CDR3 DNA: TGTGCCAGTATGGGGACCGCAGACAATCGTAACTATGGCTACACCTTC

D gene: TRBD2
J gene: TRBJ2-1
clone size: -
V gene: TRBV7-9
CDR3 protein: CASSFRLAGPNNERFF
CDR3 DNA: TGTGCCAGCAGCTTTCGACTAGCGGGACCAAACAATGAGCGGTTCTTC

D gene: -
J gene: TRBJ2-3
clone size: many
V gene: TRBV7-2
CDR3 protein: CASSLEIVGSGDTQYF
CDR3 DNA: TGTGCCAGCAGCTTAGAGATTGTGGGATCTGGGGATACGCAGTATTTT

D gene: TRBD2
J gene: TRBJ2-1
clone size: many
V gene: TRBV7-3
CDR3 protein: CASSFVGGENEQFF
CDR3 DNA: TGTGCCAGCAGCTTCGTGGGAGGGGAAAATGAGCAGTTCTTC

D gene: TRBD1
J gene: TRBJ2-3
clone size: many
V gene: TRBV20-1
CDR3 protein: CSYDRGTTSTDTQYF
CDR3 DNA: TGCAGCTACGACAGGGGTACTACTAGCACAGATACGCAGTATTTT

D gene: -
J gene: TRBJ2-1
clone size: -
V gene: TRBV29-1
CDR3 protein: CSVGWAGVGEQFF
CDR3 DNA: TGCAGCGTTGGATGGGCAGGCGTGGGTGAGCAGTTCTTC

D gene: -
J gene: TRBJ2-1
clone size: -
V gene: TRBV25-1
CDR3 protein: CASSEGPYRGNEQFF
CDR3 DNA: TGTGCCAGCAGTGAAGGGCCCTATCGGGGTAATGAGCAGTTCTTC

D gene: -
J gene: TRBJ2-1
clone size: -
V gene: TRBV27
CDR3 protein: CASSWPGGTNEQFF
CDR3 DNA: TGTGCCAGCAGTTGGCCAGGAGGGACTAATGAGCAGTTCTTC

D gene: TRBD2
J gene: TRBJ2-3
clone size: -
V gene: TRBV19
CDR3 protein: CASSHRAGGGTDTQYF
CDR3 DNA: TGTGCCAGCTCACACCGGGCGGGAGGTGGAACAGATACGCAGTATTTT

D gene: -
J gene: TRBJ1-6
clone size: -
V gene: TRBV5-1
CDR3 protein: CASSSQGLRSPLHF
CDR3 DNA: TGCGCCAGCAGCTCACAGGGTTTAAGATCACCCCTCCACTTT

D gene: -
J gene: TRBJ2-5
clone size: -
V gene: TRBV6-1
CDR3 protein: CASSQDGQETQYF
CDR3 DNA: TGTGCCAGCAGTCAAGACGGTCAAGAGACCCAGTACTTC

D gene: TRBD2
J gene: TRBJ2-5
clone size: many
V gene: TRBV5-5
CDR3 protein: CASSPNGGRQETQYF
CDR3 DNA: TGTGCCAGCAGCCCTAACGGGGGGAGGCAAGAGACCCAGTACTTC

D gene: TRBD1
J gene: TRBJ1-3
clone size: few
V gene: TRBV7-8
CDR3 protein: CASSARGQGNSGNTIYF
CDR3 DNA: TGTGCCAGCAGCGCAAGGGGACAGGGGAACTCTGGAAACACCATATATTTT

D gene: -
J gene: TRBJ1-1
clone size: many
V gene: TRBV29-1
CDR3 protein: CSGGTSGTSNTEAFF
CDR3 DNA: TGCAGCGGCGGAACGTCCGGGACATCGAACACTGAAGCTTTCTTT

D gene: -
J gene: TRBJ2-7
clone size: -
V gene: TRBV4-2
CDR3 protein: CASSQEGVRRNEQYF
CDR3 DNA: TGTGCCAGCAGCCAAGAAGGTGTTAGGCGGAACGAGCAGTACTTC

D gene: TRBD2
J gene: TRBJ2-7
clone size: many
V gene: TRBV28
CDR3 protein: CASSSLAGGTYEQYF
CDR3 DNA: TGTGCCAGCAGCTCCCTAGCGGGAGGGACCTACGAGCAGTACTTC

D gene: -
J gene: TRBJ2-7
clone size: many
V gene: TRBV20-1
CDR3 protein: CSAGTSYEQYF
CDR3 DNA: TGCAGTGCCGGGACTTCCTACGAGCAGTACTTC

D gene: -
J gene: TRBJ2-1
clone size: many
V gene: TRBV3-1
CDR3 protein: CASSATGSSYNEQFF
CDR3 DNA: TGTGCCAGCAGCGCCACAGGTAGCTCCTACAATGAGCAGTTCTTC

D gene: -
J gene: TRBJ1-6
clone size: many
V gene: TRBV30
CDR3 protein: CAWTDGVNLHF
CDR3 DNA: TGTGCCTGGACGGACGGGGTTAACCTCCACTTT

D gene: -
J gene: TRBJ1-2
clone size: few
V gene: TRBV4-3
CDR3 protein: CASSQERGARGYTF
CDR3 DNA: TGCGCCAGCAGCCAAGAACGGGGGGCGCGGGGCTACACCTTC

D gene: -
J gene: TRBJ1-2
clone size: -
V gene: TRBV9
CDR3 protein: CASSVGSRADYGYTF
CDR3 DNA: TGTGCCAGCAGCGTAGGGTCTCGGGCAGACTATGGCTACACCTTC

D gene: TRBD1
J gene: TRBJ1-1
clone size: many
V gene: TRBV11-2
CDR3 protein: CASSSTGQVEAFF
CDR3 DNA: TGTGCCAGCAGCTCCACGGGACAGGTTGAAGCTTTCTTT

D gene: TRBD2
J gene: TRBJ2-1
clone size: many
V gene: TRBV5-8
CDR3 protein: CASSFGLAAEQFF
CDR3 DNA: TGTGCCAGCAGCTTCGGACTAGCCGCTGAGCAGTTCTTC

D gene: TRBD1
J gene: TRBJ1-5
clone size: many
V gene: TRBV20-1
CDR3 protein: CSAELRGERGNQPQHF
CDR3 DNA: TGCAGTGCGGAGCTCAGGGGGGAAAGAGGCAATCAGCCCCAGCATTTT

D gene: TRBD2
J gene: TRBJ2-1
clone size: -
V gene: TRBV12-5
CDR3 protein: CASGGGNSGESYNEQFF
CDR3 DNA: TGTGCTAGTGGGGGGGGGAATAGCGGGGAGTCCTACAATGAGCAGTTCTTC

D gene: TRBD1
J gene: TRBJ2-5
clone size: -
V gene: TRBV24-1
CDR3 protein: CATSDPLTGAKETQYF
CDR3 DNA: TGTGCCACCAGTGATCCTCTGACAGGGGCGAAAGAGACCCAGTACTTC

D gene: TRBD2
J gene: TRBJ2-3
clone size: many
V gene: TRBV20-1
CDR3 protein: CSARSGLASYTDTQYF
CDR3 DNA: TGCAGTGCTAGGTCGGGACTAGCGTCCTACACAGATACGCAGTATTTT

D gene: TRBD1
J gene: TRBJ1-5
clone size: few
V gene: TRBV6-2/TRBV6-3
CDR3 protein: CASSSGYRGPANNQPQHF
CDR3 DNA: TGTGCCAGCAGTTCAGGATACAGGGGGCCGGCGAACAATCAGCCCCAGCATTTT

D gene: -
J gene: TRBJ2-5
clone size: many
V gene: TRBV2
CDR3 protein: CASSEGIRETQYF
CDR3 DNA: TGTGCCAGCAGTGAGGGTATCCGGGAGACCCAGTACTTC

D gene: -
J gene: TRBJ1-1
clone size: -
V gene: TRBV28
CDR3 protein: CASSLSIASEAFF
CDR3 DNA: TGTGCCAGCAGTTTATCGATCGCCTCTGAAGCTTTCTTT

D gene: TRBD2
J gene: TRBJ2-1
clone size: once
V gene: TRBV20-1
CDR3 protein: CSAHRASAGGYNEQFF
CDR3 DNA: TGCAGTGCCCACAGAGCCTCGGCGGGAGGGTACAATGAGCAGTTCTTC

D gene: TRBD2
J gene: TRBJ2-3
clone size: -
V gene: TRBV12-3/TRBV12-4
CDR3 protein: CASTLWGEGPTDTQYF
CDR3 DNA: TGTGCCAGCACCTTATGGGGGGAGGGCCCCACAGATACGCAGTATTTT

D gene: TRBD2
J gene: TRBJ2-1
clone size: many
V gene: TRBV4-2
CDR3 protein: CASSADSGTSGSNEQFF
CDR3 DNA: TGTGCCAGCAGCGCAGACTCCGGGACTAGCGGGAGCAATGAGCAGTTCTTC

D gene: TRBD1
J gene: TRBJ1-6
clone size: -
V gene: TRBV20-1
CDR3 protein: CSARGTGIYNSPLHF
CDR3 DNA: TGCAGTGCTAGAGGGACAGGGATCTATAATTCACCCCTCCACTTT

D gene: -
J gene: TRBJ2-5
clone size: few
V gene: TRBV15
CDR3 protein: CATSRDVGRETQYF
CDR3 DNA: TGTGCCACCAGCAGAGATGTGGGGAGGGAGACCCAGTACTTC

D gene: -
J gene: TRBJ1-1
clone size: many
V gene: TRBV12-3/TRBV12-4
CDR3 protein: CASTPGVGEKAFF
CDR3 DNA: TGTGCCAGCACCCCCGGGGTTGGGGAAAAAGCTTTCTTT

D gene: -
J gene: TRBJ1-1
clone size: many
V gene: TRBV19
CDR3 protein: CASPRGTEAFF
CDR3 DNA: TGTGCCAGTCCCAGGGGTACTGAAGCTTTCTTT